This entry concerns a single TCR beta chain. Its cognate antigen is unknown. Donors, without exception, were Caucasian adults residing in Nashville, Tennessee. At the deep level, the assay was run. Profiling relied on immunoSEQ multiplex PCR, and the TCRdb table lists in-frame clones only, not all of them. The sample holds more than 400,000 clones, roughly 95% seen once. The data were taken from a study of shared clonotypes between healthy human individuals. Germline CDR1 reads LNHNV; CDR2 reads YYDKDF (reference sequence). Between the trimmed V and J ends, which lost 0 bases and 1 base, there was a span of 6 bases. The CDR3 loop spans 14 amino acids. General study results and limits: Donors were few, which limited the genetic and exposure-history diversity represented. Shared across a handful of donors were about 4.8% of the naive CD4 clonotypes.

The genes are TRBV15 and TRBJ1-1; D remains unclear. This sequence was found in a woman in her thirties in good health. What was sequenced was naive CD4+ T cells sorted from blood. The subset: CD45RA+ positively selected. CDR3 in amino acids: CATSRDSGNTEAFF. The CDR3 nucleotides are TGTGCCACCAGCAGAGATTCAGGGAACACTGAAGCTTTCTTT.